This paragraph covers one T cell receptor (beta chain) sequence. Its target is not known. This sample is drawn from a study of Graves' ophthalmopathy and Graves' hyperthyroidism. About the research overall: Specimen type is peripheral blood, obtained at initial diagnosis before any treatment. Findings of the study overall: Most expanded thyroid clonotypes above 0.001 frequency also appeared in blood.

Researchers took RNA transcripts and amplified TCR beta CDR3 regions from them. Scientists carried out first-round RT-PCR using HTBI primers and then a second-round multiplex PCR. Using its own MiXCR run on the multiplex PCR reads, TCRdb lists one record per CDR3 protein. The data hold around 470,000 distinct CDR3 sequences, with approximately 15% observed a single time. This CDR3 is 16 amino acids long. The junction had 13 bases not matched to a gene; V was cut back by 5 bases and J by 5 bases. Ineligible for inclusion were patients with other autoimmune diseases, uncontrolled infections, pregnancy or lactation. Clinicians made diagnoses from clinical symptoms, serum thyroxine, TRAb, thyroid ultrasound and orbital computed tomography.

J is TRBJ2-7 and V is TRBV12-3 or TRBV12-4; 9 bases agree with TRBD1. The TCR comes from a woman aged 25-40 years with Graves' ophthalmopathy. Material for sequencing was blood. The CDR3 loop is CASSEFGWTGADEQYF. The CDR3 region has the DNA TGTGCCAGCAGTGAATTCGGTTGGACAGGGGCCGACGAGCAGTACTTC.